A single sample is the source of the 16 T cell receptor beta chains below, sequenced in a study of cytomegalovirus exposure and HLA in healthy donors. 60 Vbeta and 13 Jbeta primers were used in PCR. The protocol was immunoSEQ multiplex PCR, while the TCRdb copy is restricted to in-frame clones and leaves out a portion. The data show 140,000 or so clones, more than 65% seen once. The sample was PBMCs. Every receptor here comes from a woman younger than 45 in good health and CMV-seronegative.

Here the CDR3 reads CASSEYGGGNTGELFF. Here the CDR3 DNA reads TGTGCCAGCAGTGAATACGGCGGGGGGAACACCGGGGAGCTGTTTTTT. This sequence joins TRBV2 and TRBJ2-2; 7 bases align to TRBD2. Germline lookup yields CDR1 SNHLY and CDR2 FYNNEI. The CDR3 length is 16 residues. V shed 2 bases and J 1 base; nucleotides not matched to a gene: 4.

V and J are TRBV5-1 and TRBJ2-2, with a possible D match to TRBD1 (6 bases). Per the germline V gene, CDR1 is SGHRS and CDR2 is YFSETQ. Trimming cost V 2 bases and J 8 bases, with 7 bases left between them. The CDR3 runs 12 residues. CDR3 coding DNA: TGCGCCAGCAGCTTCGGGACAGGGGAGCTGTTTTTT. Residues: CASSFGTGELFF.

The sample holds a few counts of this clone. This chain uses TRBV5-1 with TRBJ2-5, with 7 bases that match TRBD1. The CDR3 covers 15 residues. CDR1 and CDR2 from the germline V gene are SGHRS and YFSETQ. V was pared by 0 bases and J by 7 bases, with 9 bases of the junction left unmatched. CDR3 in amino acids: CASSLVAGGFGTQYF. The CDR3, as DNA: TGCGCCAGCAGCTTGGTAGCAGGGGGATTCGGGACCCAGTACTTC.

The chain uses TRBV7-9 and TRBJ1-1, with D possibly TRBD1 on 5 matching bases. V shed 8 bases and J shed 1 base, with 8 bases lying between them. Germline V gene lookup returns CDR1 SEHNR and CDR2 FQNEAQ (reference sequence). This CDR3 comprises 12 residues. The CDR3 nucleotides read TGTGCCAGCTTCACAGGGAACACTGAAGCTTTCTTT. Its protein is CASFTGNTEAFF.

This chain connects TRBV27 to TRBJ1-4; tentatively, D is TRBD1 (6 bases). CDR3 length: 17 residues. Germline V CDR1 and CDR2: MNHEY, SMNVEV (reference sequence). The V gene lost 3 bases and the J gene lost 2 bases, with 16 bases spanning the gap. As DNA, the CDR3 is TGTGCCAGCAGTTTCGCGACGGGGGGGGCGACTAATGAAAAACTGTTTTTT. Translated, it gives CASSFATGGATNEKLFF.

V and J are TRBV4-2 and TRBJ2-3; D is possibly TRBD2 (5 bases). Trimming took 4 bases from V and 0 from J, leaving 8 bases between them. Germline values: CDR1 LGHNA, CDR2 YNFKEQ. The CDR3 has 14 amino acids. The CDR3 region has the DNA TGTGCCAGCAGCCCGCGGACTAGCACAGATACGCAGTATTTT. The encoded protein is CASSPRTSTDTQYF.

The chain employs TRBV4-1 and TRBJ1-4; 7 bases match TRBD1. The trim removed 5 bases at V and 4 bases at J, leaving 13 bases unmatched. The germline V gene encodes CDR1 MGHRA and CDR2 YSYEKL. This CDR3 comprises 17 residues. The CDR3: CASSSLGGTDINEKLFF. CDR3 in DNA: TGCGCCAGCAGCTCGCTGGGTGGGACAGATATTAATGAAAAACTGTTTTTT.

V usage is TRBV5-1 and J usage is TRBJ2-5; D unclear. This CDR3 spans 15 amino acids. V lost 0 bases, J lost 5 bases, and 14 bases lay in between. The V gene's germline CDR1 is SGHRS and CDR2 YFSETQ. The CDR3 DNA reads TGCGCCAGCAGCTTGGAGCTCTACCCCGGGGAGACCCAGTACTTC. Amino acid sequence: CASSLELYPGETQYF.

This clone was detected a few times. The CDR3 reads CAGGDRVVNTIYF. Here the CDR3 DNA reads TGTGCCGGGGGGGACAGGGTTGTAAACACCATATATTTT. The J gene is TRBJ1-3, the V gene TRBV30, with TRBD1 matching 9 bases. The junction had 8 bases not matched to a gene; V was cut back by 8 bases and J by 6 bases. CDR1 GTSNPN and CDR2 SVGIG come from the germline V gene (reference sequence). CDR3 length equals 13 residues.

In its sample, this clone was seen a few times. The V call is TRBV19, the J call TRBJ1-3; D is unresolved. This CDR3 is 14 amino acids long. Germline V CDR1 and CDR2: LNHDA, SQIVND (reference sequence). Trimming took off 3 bases at V and 4 bases at J, with 10 bases between the two ends. DNA for the CDR3: TGTGCCAGTAGTATTGGGGAGCCCGGAAACACCATATATTTT. It specifies CASSIGEPGNTIYF.

The V and J genes are TRBV4-1 and TRBJ2-3, with a tentative D call TRBD1 (5 bases). With 0 bases removed from V and 2 bases from J, the gap between germline ends came to 15 bases. This CDR3 spans 17 amino acids. Per germline, CDR1 MGHRA and CDR2 YSYEKL. CDR3 bases: TGCGCCAGCAGCCAAGAAGGTTCCGGACAATACACAGATACGCAGTATTTT. It is translated as CASSQEGSGQYTDTQYF.

This chain connects TRBV7-6 to TRBJ1-1; 7 nucleotides match TRBD1. This CDR3 has 16 amino acids. Germline V CDR1 and CDR2: SGHVS, FNYEAQ. After removal of 1 base from V and 3 bases from J, the junction contained 8 bases not matched to a gene. The CDR3 sequence is CASSLGATGTDTEAFF. The CDR3 DNA is TGTGCCAGCAGCTTAGGGGCGACAGGGACAGACACTGAAGCTTTCTTT.

For this clone: The CDR3 does not close with the conserved phenylalanine or tryptophan, likely indicating a read error. It is unclear where the CDR3 begins or ends on the DNA, so no DNA is shown, and the CDR3 is as TCRdb lists it. The chain recombines TRBV12-5 with TRBJ2-7; the DNA was not compared with TRBD1, the D call given in the table. Germline V CDR1 and CDR2: LGHNT, FRNRAP. The CDR3 is made up of 10 amino acids, end residues included. This CDR3 reads CASGWGTGGG.

The V and J genes are TRBV7-9 and TRBJ1-1, with 7 positions matching TRBD1. The germline CDR1 and CDR2 sequences are SEHNR and FQNEAQ (reference sequence). This CDR3 has 15 residues. This chain's CDR3 is CSFLPAGGESTEAFF. The CDR3 DNA reads TGTTCCTTTTTACCCGCAGGGGGTGAGAGCACTGAAGCTTTCTTT.

V gene TRBV7-3 combines with J gene TRBJ2-1; TRBD2 matches at 10 bases. V was clipped by 5 bases and J by 9 bases; unmatched bases: 7. CDR3 size: 14 residues. Germline V gives CDR1 SGHTA, CDR2 FQGTGA. The CDR3 region is CASSPRIAGGEQFF. Written as DNA, the CDR3 is TGTGCCAGCAGCCCACGAATAGCGGGGGGTGAGCAGTTCTTC.

The genes are TRBV6-6 and TRBJ1-6, with 9 positions matching TRBD1. V trimming: 6 bases; J trimming: 5 bases; junction bases outside the gene matches: 8. Germline CDR1 MNHNY, CDR2 SVGAGI (reference sequence). The CDR3 is 16 residues long. The CDR3 coding sequence is TGTGCCAGCAGCCGCTCTAGGGACAGGGATAATTCACCCCTCCACTTT. Amino acids: CASSRSRDRDNSPLHF.